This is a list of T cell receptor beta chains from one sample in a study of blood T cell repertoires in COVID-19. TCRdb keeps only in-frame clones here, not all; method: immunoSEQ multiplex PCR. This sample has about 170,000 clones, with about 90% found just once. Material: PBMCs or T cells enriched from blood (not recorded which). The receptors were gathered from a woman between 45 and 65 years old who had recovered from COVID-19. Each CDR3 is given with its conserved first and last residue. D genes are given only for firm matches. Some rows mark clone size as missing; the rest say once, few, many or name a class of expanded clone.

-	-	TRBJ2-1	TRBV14	CASSQDGGFRGEQFF	TGTGCCAGCAGCCAAGATGGGGGGTTTCGCGGTGAGCAGTTCTTC
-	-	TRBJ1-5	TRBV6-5	CASRQGGNQPQHF	TGTGCCAGCAGACAGGGCGGCAATCAGCCCCAGCATTTT
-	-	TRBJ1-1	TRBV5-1	CASSLSGVNTEAFF	TGCGCCAGCAGCTTGTCAGGGGTCAACACTGAAGCTTTCTTT
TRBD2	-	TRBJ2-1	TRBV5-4	CASSPRSGSSYNEQFF	TGTGCCAGCAGCCCACGTAGCGGGAGCTCCTACAATGAGCAGTTCTTC
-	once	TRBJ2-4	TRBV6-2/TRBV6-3	CASSYSGSKNIQYF	TGTGCCAGCAGTTATTCAGGGTCCAAAAACATTCAGTACTTC
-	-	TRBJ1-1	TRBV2	CAGGASGNTEAFF	TGTGCCGGTGGGGCGTCGGGTAACACTGAAGCTTTCTTT
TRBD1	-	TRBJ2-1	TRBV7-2	CASSGRQGASYNEQFF	TGTGCCAGCAGCGGCAGGCAGGGGGCTTCCTACAATGAGCAGTTCTTC
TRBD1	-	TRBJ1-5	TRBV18	CASSSTGGDQPQHF	TGTGCCAGCTCGTCGACAGGGGGCGATCAGCCCCAGCATTTT
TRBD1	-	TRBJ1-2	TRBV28	CASSVPGTGGQGYGYTF	TGTGCCAGCAGTGTCCCCGGGACAGGGGGCCAGGGCTATGGCTACACCTTC
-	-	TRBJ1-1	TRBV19	CASSIVRGVEAFF	TGTGCCAGTAGTATCGTCAGGGGCGTAGAAGCTTTCTTT
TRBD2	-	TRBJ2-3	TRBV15	CATSRDLREGAPDTQYF	TGTGCCACCAGCAGAGATCTGCGGGAGGGCGCCCCAGATACGCAGTATTTT
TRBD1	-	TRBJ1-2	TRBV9	CASSAWTGENYGYTF	TGTGCCAGCAGCGCCTGGACAGGGGAAAACTATGGCTACACCTTC
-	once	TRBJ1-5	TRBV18	CASSPPPPGPQHF	TGTGCCAGCTCACCACCACCCCCGGGGCCCCAGCATTTT
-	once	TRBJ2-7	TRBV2	CASSRGVVYEQYF	TGTGCCAGCAGTCGCGGGGTAGTCTACGAGCAGTACTTC
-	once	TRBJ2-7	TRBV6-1	CASSEVAAPYEQYF	TGTGCCAGCAGTGAAGTAGCAGCGCCCTACGAGCAGTACTTC
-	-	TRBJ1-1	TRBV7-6	CASSLSKNTEAFF	TGTGCCAGCAGCTTATCAAAGAACACTGAAGCTTTCTTT
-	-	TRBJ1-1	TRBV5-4	CASSPPSRGYTEAFF	TGTGCCAGCAGCCCCCCTTCTAGGGGTTACACTGAAGCTTTCTTT
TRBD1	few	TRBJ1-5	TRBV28	CASSSGGGNQPQHF	TGTGCCAGCAGTTCAGGGGGCGGCAATCAGCCCCAGCATTTT
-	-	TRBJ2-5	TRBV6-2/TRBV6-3	CASSYVQIKETQYF	TGTGCCAGCAGTTACGTACAGATAAAAGAGACCCAGTACTTC